Sequencing of this T cell receptor beta chain was carried out in a study of CD8 T cells in ankylosing spondylitis. Study-wide results and caveats: Clones tied to disease were said to be significantly enriched in matched ankylosing spondylitis synovial fluid. Past research had described some motif variants in reactive arthritis synovial fluid and blood. Characteristic, it appeared, of ankylosing spondylitis blood was a TCR beta motif of 7 or 8 highly homologous variants.

Construction of TCR beta libraries was performed using quantitative 5'-RACE with molecular barcodes. TCRdb re-analysed the 5' RACE reads in MiXCR, keeping a single row per CDR3 protein. The sample records about 800,000 distinct CDR3 sequences, approximately 12% being singletons. The CDR3 totals 18 residues. V lost 5 bases and J lost 0, with 20 bases in between. Germline V gene data show CDR1 as MDHEN and CDR2 as SYDVKM. This clonotype showed up many times. Its antigen is as yet unknown. The TCR originated in a male donor with ankylosing spondylitis. V usage is TRBV28 and J usage is TRBJ1-5; D is ambiguous. Specimen: blood, either unsorted or a sorted T cell fraction (not recorded which). CDR3 sequence: CASSGPAQTPDSNQPQHF. The CDR3 DNA is TGTGCCAGCAGTGGGCCCGCACAAACTCCCGATAGCAATCAGCCCCAGCATTTT.